This T cell receptor beta chain appears in the sequencing data of a study of beta chain features in type 1 diabetes (dated by TCRdb to the late 2010s). Context from the whole study: Patients and healthy donors did not differ in mean age, gender distribution, total cell number or subset yield. A total of 90 million to 140 million sorted cells were examined across all samples, and RNA yield correlated strongly with the number of cells per subset. The study compared the TCRB repertoires of sorted circulating CD4+ T cell subsets in recently diagnosed type 1 diabetes patients with those in matched healthy donors. Whereas all 28 donors provided naive and central memory subsets, regulatory and stem cell-like memory subsets were isolated from just 8 patients and roughly eight healthy donors. Summary of the overall study and its limitations: Because cDNA was sequenced instead of genomic DNA, highly expressing activated cells could be over-represented, though the groups showed no difference in activation or CD3 levels. The naive, central memory and regulatory TCRB repertoires appeared to resemble one another more closely among patients than among healthy donors. Fewer insertions and more nucleotide deletions at VDJ recombination sites were observed in patients with type 1 diabetes, implying thymic rearrangement abnormalities. A moderate but significant shortening of TCRB CDR3 length was observed in type 1 diabetes patients in all four CD4+ subsets. Because small numbers of individuals were included in the HLA sub-analyses, any influence of HLA type on TCRB rearrangement was left unresolved. PCR might favor shorter templates, but patient and control samples were amplified and corrected together, so any skew would affect both groups equally.

The CDR3, from cysteine to phenylalanine, totals 12 residues. CDR3 DNA is the only sequence kept; it has 36 bases, read in frame from the first base. V lost 3 bases and J lost 4 bases; the stretch between them is 7 bases long. CDR1 and CDR2 are drawn from the germline V gene: MDHEN, SYDVKM. All of the isolated RNA was reverse transcribed with the High Capacity cDNA Reverse Transcription Kit, so expressed TCRB transcripts were sequenced. Naive, central memory and regulatory T cell samples underwent deep immunoSEQ sequencing, averaging about 3.57 million total reads per sample. Sorted cells were lysed in RLT buffer, and RNA was extracted using DNase-treated RNeasy Micro or Mini kits according to cell number. To prevent cross-contamination, every cell subset was processed on its own, while patient and healthy donor samples were processed together. The immunoSEQ multiplex PCR was used to amplify TCRB sequences from cDNA, yielding 87-bp fragments that span the CDR3 region. Sequencing of the amplicons was performed on the Illumina HiSeq platform. In the original analysis: Synthetic template baselines were used to correct PCR bias computationally, reads within Hamming distance 2 were collapsed, and singletons that could not be merged were discarded. Reads were aligned against IMGT to assign V, D and J genes, CDR3 length and insertions or deletions at six rearrangement sites. Within each subset, clonotype counts were normalized to the number of sorted cells before true diversity and Gini coefficients were calculated with the tcR R package. Repertoire sharing was quantified using the overlap coefficient calculated on TCRB nucleotide sequences. Out-of-frame TCRB sequences from naive cells were analyzed to stand in for the pre-selection repertoire. As stored in TCRdb, this immuneACCESS dataset retains in-frame rearrangements with V and J assigned. A fraction of the clones does not appear; measured against another copy, unresolved V genes explain less than half of the discrepancy, and the remainder lacks a known reason. V and J calls and clone size come straight from that table; D and trimming were deduced from the DNA. This sample comprises 240,000 or so clones, 55% to 70% of them detected only once. Of the sample, around 0.05% falls within the top ten clones.

Concerning this clone itself: Its antigen remains undetermined. Per-base quality was not reported, and no clone a single base away is much larger than it.

From each donor, a single peripheral blood sample of about 116 mL on average was drawn into heparinised tubes. A BD FACSAria II was used to sort naive, central memory, regulatory and stem cell-like memory CD4+ T cells with a panel that included CD45RO, CCR7, CD25, CD127, CD95 and CD27. All sorted populations exceeded 95% purity. PBMCs were isolated immediately by Lymphoprep density gradient centrifugation and stained directly without culture. Samples were stained and sorted in pairs, with one healthy donor and one patient per experiment, so that batch effects were minimized. This chain is built from TRBV28 and TRBJ2-7; there is no confident call for the D gene. Sequences were obtained from naive CD4+ T cells from blood. What the cell subset or site label conveys for this sample: true naive CD4+ T cells. The clonotype comes from a man younger than 45 in good health. The CDR3 here reads CASSFVTYEQYF. The DNA sequence follows: TGTGCCAGCAGTTTCGTAACTTACGAGCAGTACTTC.